This record looks at one TCR beta chain sequence and its context. A single count supports this clone. Its specific antigen is unknown. There are no base qualities to consult, and no much larger clone falls within one base. TCRbeta CDR3 regions were amplified from genomic DNA by means of the immunoSEQ Assay, a bias-controlled multiplex PCR. In the source study's methods: Nucleated cell counts per sample were estimated from amplification of reference gene primers within the assay. To quantify the absolute abundance of each unique TCRbeta CDR3 rearrangement, sequence reads were collapsed and filtered. Productive Simpson clonality was computed per sample as the square root of Simpson's diversity index over productive rearrangements. Sourced from immuneACCESS, this table was stored by TCRdb with only in-frame sequences that have V and J called. A share of the clones is absent; for the studies checked, an unresolved V gene accounts for under half, and the remainder has no known explanation. For V, J and clone size, that table is used; D and trimming come from the DNA. For this sample there are approximately 250,000 clones; around 90% appear just once. Around 0.86% of the sample lies in the top ten.

These data belong to a study of blood T cell repertoires in COVID-19 (dated by TCRdb to 2019 to 2021). Describing the broader study: Collaborator samples came from the United States, Italy and Spain and covered acute and convalescent phases of COVID-19. The prospective study material was composed of cDNA or gDNA derived from T cells, B-cell-depleted T cells, or PBMCs. Deeply sampled blood TCRbeta repertoires from subjects exposed to, actively infected with, or recovered from COVID-19 were included in the dataset. A freely available public database, intended as a resource for researchers studying the immune response to SARS-CoV-2, is where the repertoires were released. Samples came from the ongoing ImmuneRACE study (first 160 participants) plus 1,254 subjects from 6 global collaborators. The sample metadata nearly always contained a de-identified subject ID, COVID-19 status, age in years and sex. Where available, HLA class I and class II types were taken from metadata supplied by the sample provider and were not determined by assay-based typing. Overall study results and their limits: How much clinical and demographic metadata was included differed by source and by participant, and the metadata was provided uncurated.

CDR1 and CDR2, per the germline V gene (reference sequence), are LNHNV and YYDKDF. V is cut back by 3 bases and J by 7 bases, with 6 bases in the junction unmatched. Its CDR3 holds 15 amino acids, cysteine through phenylalanine. Only the CDR3 DNA is retained, 45 bases long and in frame from the first base. At one collaborating source in Seattle, patients were enrolled during active infection and were followed longitudinally through the course of disease. Collaborating institutions collected whole blood in K2EDTA tubes following their own protocols. For TCRbeta analysis, collaborators shipped samples in one of three forms: frozen whole blood, isolated PBMCs, or DNA extracted from either of those sample types.

The chain uses TRBV15 and TRBJ1-4; TRBD1 lines up with 9 middle nucleotides. The sample comprised peripheral blood. This clonotype was obtained from a man aged 25-40 years with COVID-19, enrolled during active disease. The CDR3 protein sequence reads: CATSRGTGMGEKLFF. The DNA sequence follows: TGTGCCACCAGCAGGGGGACAGGGATGGGTGAAAAACTGTTTTTT.